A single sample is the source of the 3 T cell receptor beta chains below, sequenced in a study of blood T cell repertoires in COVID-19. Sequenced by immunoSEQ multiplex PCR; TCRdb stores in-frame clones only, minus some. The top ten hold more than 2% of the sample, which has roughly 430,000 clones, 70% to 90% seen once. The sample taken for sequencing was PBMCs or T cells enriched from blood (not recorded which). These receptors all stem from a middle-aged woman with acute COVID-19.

This CDR3 reads CASRDSGVDTEAFF. The CDR3 DNA follows: TGTGCCAGCAGGGACAGCGGAGTAGACACTGAAGCTTTCTTT. V is TRBV6-5 and J is TRBJ1-1, with D possibly matching TRBD1 (6 bases). The length of the CDR3 is 14 residues. Germline V gene data show CDR1 as MNHEY and CDR2 as SVGAGI. Trimming removed 6 bases at V and 3 bases at J, with 14 bases between.

The CDR3 protein is CASSLGAGGPTDTQYF. Here the CDR3 DNA reads TGTGCCAGCAGCTTGGGGGCGGGGGGGCCCACAGATACGCAGTATTTT. The rearrangement uses TRBV5-4 and TRBJ2-3, with 9 bases identical to TRBD2. Germline V gives CDR1 SGHNT, CDR2 YYREEE (reference sequence). Trimming took 0 bases from V and 2 from J; bases not matched to a gene: 4. This CDR3 comprises 16 residues.

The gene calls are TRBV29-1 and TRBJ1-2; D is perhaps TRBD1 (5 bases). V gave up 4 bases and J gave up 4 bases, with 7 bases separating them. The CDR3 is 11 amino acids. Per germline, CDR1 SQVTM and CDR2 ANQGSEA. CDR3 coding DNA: TGCAGCGTTGGACAGAGCTATGGCTACACCTTC. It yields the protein CSVGQSYGYTF.